The 21 T cell receptor beta chains below all came from one sample that was sequenced in a study of blood T cell repertoires in COVID-19. Assay: immunoSEQ multiplex PCR; the TCRdb copy retains only in-frame clones and omits some. The sample has 400,000 to 550,000 clones; 80% to 90% are singletons. Sequencing input: peripheral blood. These receptors originate from a woman between 25 and 40 years old with acute or convalescent COVID-19.

J is TRBJ2-1 and V is TRBV28, with 8 bases fitting TRBD1. CDR1 is MDHEN and CDR2 is SYDVKM in the germline V gene. V shed 5 bases and J 1 base; nucleotides not matched to a gene: 4. The CDR3 extends over 15 amino acids. The CDR3 bases are TGTGCCAGCAGTCAGGGGGCGAAGTCCTACAATGAGCAGTTCTTC. This codes for CASSQGAKSYNEQFF. Full variable domain (rest looked up from reference TRBV28 and TRBJ2-1): DVKVTQSSRYLVKRTGEKVFLECVQDMDHENMFWYRQDPGLGLRLIYFSYDVKMKEKGDIPEGYSVSREKKERFSLILESASTNQTSMYLCASSQGAKSYNEQFFGPGTRLTVL.

The chain has TRBV14 and TRBJ1-2; no clear D. This CDR3 has 13 amino acids. The V end was cut by 1 base, the J end by 5 bases, with 8 bases between. CDR1 and CDR2 from the germline V gene are SGHDN and FVKESK. The CDR3 spells CASSQAFFYGYTF. The CDR3 bases are TGTGCCAGCAGCCAAGCCTTTTTTTATGGCTACACCTTC. Supplemented by reference TRBV14 and TRBJ1-2, the full variable domain reads EAGVTQFPSHSVIEKGQTVTLRCDPISGHDNLYWYRRVMGKEIKFLLHFVKESKQDESGMPNNRFLAERTGGTYSTLKVQPAELEDSGVYFCASSQAFFYGYTFGSGTRLTVV.

The chain links TRBV20-1 to TRBJ1-4; 7 nucleotides agree with TRBD1. There are 13 residues in the CDR3. Trimming took 3 bases from V and 5 from J; bases not matched to a gene: 3. The germline CDR1 and CDR2 sequences are DFQATT and SNEGSKA (reference sequence). The CDR3 coding sequence is TGCAGTGCTAGTGTGGGACAGAATGAAAAACTGTTTTTT. The encoded protein is CSASVGQNEKLFF.

The V and J genes are TRBV5-6 and TRBJ2-6, with TRBD2 as a possible D gene (5 bases). Germline CDR1 reads SGHDT; CDR2 reads YYEEEE. Trimming removed 3 bases from V and 0 bases from J, with 13 bases in between. The CDR3 has 17 residues. The CDR3 sequence: CASSWGAVLSGANVLTF. The CDR3 region has the DNA TGTGCCAGCAGCTGGGGAGCGGTTCTCTCTGGGGCCAACGTCCTGACTTTC. Supplemented by reference TRBV5-6 and TRBJ2-6, the full variable domain reads DAGVTQSPTHLIKTRGQQVTLRCSPKSGHDTVSWYQQALGQGPQFIFQYYEEEERQRGNFPDRFSGHQFPNYSSELNVNALLLGDSALYLCASSWGAVLSGANVLTFGAGSRLTVL.

This rearrangement joins TRBV6-5 to TRBJ1-5; D gene unclear. Per germline, CDR1 MNHEY and CDR2 SVGAGI. The V gene lost 11 bases and the J gene lost 6 bases, with 8 bases spanning the gap. CDR3 length equals 10 residues. The CDR3 DNA is TGTGCCGAGGGAGCTCAGCCCCAGCATTTT. The encoded protein is CAEGAQPQHF.

The V call is TRBV15, the J call TRBJ2-2; D is ambiguous. The CDR3 runs to 14 residues. The germline V gene has CDR1 LNHNV and CDR2 YYDKDF (reference sequence). Trimming cost V 3 bases and J 2 bases, with 7 bases left between them. CDR3 bases: TGTGCCACCAGCAGGGCCCGTAACACCGGGGAGCTGTTTTTT. This sequence encodes CATSRARNTGELFF. Complete variable domain (other parts from reference TRBV15 and TRBJ2-2): DAMVIQNPRYQVTQFGKPVTLSCSQTLNHNVMYWYQQKSSQAPKLLFHYYDKDFNNEADTPDNFQSRRPNTSFCFLDIRSPGLGDTAMYLCATSRARNTGELFFGEGSRLTVL.

The chain employs TRBV6-5 and TRBJ2-7, with unresolved D. The V end lost 0 bases, the J end lost 2 bases, and 11 bases lay between the germline ends. CDR1 is MNHEY, CDR2 SVGAGI, per germline. This CDR3 is built from 15 residues. CDR3 in amino acids: CASSYSGFATYEQYF. As DNA, the CDR3 is TGTGCCAGCAGTTACTCCGGGTTCGCGACCTACGAGCAGTACTTC.

The V and J genes are TRBV7-9 and TRBJ2-5; 9 positions agree with TRBD1. Germline V gene sequence: CDR1 SEHNR, CDR2 FQNEAQ (reference sequence). The trim removed 5 bases at V and 5 bases at J, leaving 6 bases unmatched. CDR3 length: 14 amino acids. CDR3 DNA sequence: TGTGCCAGCAGCCCCAGACAGGGGGAGGAGACCCAGTACTTC. It is translated as CASSPRQGEETQYF.

The chain uses TRBV5-1 and TRBJ2-7, with TRBD1 matching 9 bases. V shed 0 bases and J 2 bases; nucleotides not matched to a gene: 6. The germline V gene encodes CDR1 SGHRS and CDR2 YFSETQ. CDR3 length: 16 residues. CDR3 sequence: CASSLAGQGSTYEQYF. The CDR3 region has the DNA TGCGCCAGCAGCTTGGCCGGACAGGGGTCCACCTACGAGCAGTACTTC. Full variable domain (remainder filled in from reference TRBV5-1 and TRBJ2-7): KAGVTQTPRYLIKTRGQQVTLSCSPISGHRSVSWYQQTPGQGLQFLFEYFSETQRNKGNFPGRFSGRQFSNSRSEMNVSTLELGDSALYLCASSLAGQGSTYEQYFGPGTRLTVT.

This chain uses TRBV7-8 with TRBJ1-3; 7 bases align to TRBD1. Germline CDR1 and CDR2: SGHVS and FQNEAQ. V was clipped by 3 bases and J by 7 bases; unmatched bases: 3. This CDR3 has 13 residues. This chain's CDR3 is CASSFRTGNTIYF. The DNA of the CDR3 is TGTGCCAGCAGCTTTAGGACAGGCAACACCATATATTTT.

This clone came up a few times. The J gene is TRBJ2-7, the V gene TRBV11-2, with D unclear. There are 12 residues in the CDR3. V was cut by 4 bases and J by 6 bases, with 10 bases left in between. CDR1 SGHAT and CDR2 FQNNGV come from the germline V gene. The CDR3 nucleotides read TGTGCCAGCAGCTCGCGCGGTCTCGAGCAGTACTTC. Its protein is CASSSRGLEQYF.

The J gene is TRBJ2-7, the V gene TRBV2, with 10 bases identical to TRBD2. Germline CDR1 SNHLY, CDR2 FYNNEI. Losses at the gene ends were 6 bases for V and 4 bases for J; bases not matched to a gene: 6. The CDR3 totals 14 residues. The CDR3 protein is CASSRTSGKYEQYF. The CDR3 region has the DNA TGTGCCAGCAGCAGGACTAGCGGAAAGTACGAGCAGTACTTC.

V and J are TRBV9 and TRBJ2-3, with TRBD2 matching 15 bases. The CDR3 loop spans 19 amino acids. The V gene end was trimmed by 0 bases and the J gene end by 3 bases; junction bases not matched to a gene: 8. Germline V gene data show CDR1 as SGDLS and CDR2 as YYNGEE. The CDR3 is CASSVASGTSGGWTDTQYF. In nucleotides, the CDR3 is TGTGCCAGCAGCGTAGCTTCCGGGACTAGCGGGGGGTGGACAGATACGCAGTATTTT.

CDR3: CASSALTGAGTGELFF. In DNA form, the CDR3 reads TGTGCCAGCAGCGCCCTGACAGGGGCGGGGACCGGGGAGCTGTTTTTT. This chain connects TRBV11-2 to TRBJ2-2; TRBD1 aligns across 8 bases. This CDR3 has 16 residues. V was clipped by 5 bases and J by 5 bases; unmatched bases: 10. Germline assignment: CDR1 SGHAT and CDR2 FQNNGV.

V and J are TRBV5-1 and TRBJ1-6; 7 positions agree with TRBD1. With V trimmed by 0 bases and J by 10 bases, 7 bases remained unmatched. The CDR3 is 15 amino acids. Germline V gene data show CDR1 as SGHRS and CDR2 as YFSETQ. The CDR3: CASSLGRQGGSPLHF. The CDR3 DNA reads TGCGCCAGCAGCTTGGGAAGACAGGGAGGCTCACCCCTCCACTTT.

The rearrangement uses TRBV15 and TRBJ2-7, with 7 bases aligning to TRBD1. V gave up 4 bases and J gave up 1 base; unmatched junction bases: 7. The CDR3 is 15 residues long. Looked up from germline, CDR1 is LNHNV and CDR2 is YYDKDF (reference sequence). As DNA, the CDR3 is TGTGCCACCAGCACCGGGACAGTAGAATCCTACGAGCAGTACTTC. As protein: CATSTGTVESYEQYF. Looking up the rest from reference TRBV15 and TRBJ2-7 gives the full variable domain: DAMVIQNPRYQVTQFGKPVTLSCSQTLNHNVMYWYQQKSSQAPKLLFHYYDKDFNNEADTPDNFQSRRPNTSFCFLDIRSPGLGDTAMYLCATSTGTVESYEQYFGPGTRLTVT.

In DNA form, the CDR3 reads TGTGCCAGCAGCTCCGGGACAGGGGGCTACAATGAGCAGTTCTTC. Translated: CASSSGTGGYNEQFF. V usage is TRBV3-1 (or the pseudogene TRBV3-2) and J usage is TRBJ2-1; 11 bases align to TRBD1. The J segment lost 3 bases and the V segment lost 5 bases, leaving 3 bases of the junction unmatched. Per germline, CDR1 LGHDT and CDR2 YNNKEL (reference sequence). There are 15 residues in the CDR3.

With respect to this clone: A junction boundary mismatches the germline segment, possibly from a read error. Other DNA sequences from this sample encode an identical CDR3 as well. The chain is built from TRBV7-2 and TRBJ2-7; tentative D call: TRBD1 (6 bases). This CDR3 region has 16 residues. Germline CDR1 is SGHTA and CDR2 is FQGNSA. The CDR3 DNA is TGTGCCAGTAGCTTATTTGGGGGCAGGGACTCCTACGAGCAGTACTTC. This encodes CASSLFGGRDSYEQYF.

This clone has only a few counts. This chain connects TRBV5-1 to TRBJ2-7, with 12 bases lining up with TRBD1. CDR3 length: 14 residues. V trimming: 4 bases; J trimming: 6 bases; junction bases outside the gene matches: 5. CDR1 SGHRS and CDR2 YFSETQ come from the germline V gene. The CDR3 DNA reads as TGCGCCAGCAGCCCGGGGACAGGGGGCTCCGAGCAGTACTTC. It is translated as CASSPGTGGSEQYF.

This rearrangement joins TRBV9 to TRBJ1-6; 10 nucleotides align to TRBD1. V lost 3 bases, J lost 7 bases, and 4 bases stayed unmatched. The CDR3 totals 15 residues. Germline V gene sequence: CDR1 SGDLS, CDR2 YYNGEE. The CDR3 sequence: CASSGGQGVNSPLHF. The CDR3 DNA follows: TGTGCCAGCAGCGGAGGACAGGGGGTAAATTCACCCCTCCACTTT.

J is TRBJ2-7 and V is TRBV5-1, with D possibly matching TRBD1 (6 bases). Germline CDR1 reads SGHRS; CDR2 reads YFSETQ. V lost 0 bases and J 2 bases, leaving 15 bases between the germline ends. CDR3 size: 16 residues. CDR3: CASSLVAQGLAYEQYF. CDR3 in DNA: TGCGCCAGCAGCTTGGTGGCCCAGGGGTTGGCCTACGAGCAGTACTTC.